The sequence of this T cell receptor (beta chain) was determined in a study of T cells in Graves' hyperthyroidism and ophthalmopathy. This CDR3 contains 16 residues. V was trimmed by 2 bases and J by 1 base, leaving 11 bases between them. Germline-derived CDR1 and CDR2 are MGHRA and YSYEKL. This clonotype was counted ten times or more. Amplification yielded TCR beta CDR3 regions, with RNA transcripts as the source. The HTBI primer set was used in a first-round RT-PCR of the TCR CDR3. TCRdb fed the multiplex PCR reads into MiXCR, producing one record per CDR3 protein. The sample consists of about 98,000 distinct CDR3 sequences, around 37% of them appearing once.

The material sequenced was peripheral blood or thyroid tissue (not recorded which). The rearrangement links TRBV4-1 to TRBJ2-2, with D unclear. This receptor was taken from a woman aged 30 to 39 with Graves' hyperthyroidism. CDR3 coding DNA: TGCGCCAGCAGCCAATCTTCGGCTAGGAACACCGGGGAGCTGTTTTTT. This encodes CASSQSSARNTGELFF.